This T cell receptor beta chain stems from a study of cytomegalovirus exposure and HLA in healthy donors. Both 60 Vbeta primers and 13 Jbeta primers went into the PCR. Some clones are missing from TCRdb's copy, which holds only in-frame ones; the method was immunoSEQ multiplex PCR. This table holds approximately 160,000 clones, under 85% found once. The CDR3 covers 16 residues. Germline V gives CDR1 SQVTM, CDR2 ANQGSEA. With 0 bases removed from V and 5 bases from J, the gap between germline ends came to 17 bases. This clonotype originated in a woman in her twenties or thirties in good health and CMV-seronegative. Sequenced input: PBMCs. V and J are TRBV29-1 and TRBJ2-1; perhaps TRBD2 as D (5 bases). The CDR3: CSVEDGAAIGDNEQFF. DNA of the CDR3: TGCAGCGTTGAAGACGGAGCGGCGATCGGGGACAATGAGCAGTTCTTC.